This is a list of T cell receptor beta chains from one sample in a study of Graves' ophthalmopathy and Graves' hyperthyroidism. TCRdb ran MiXCR on the multiplex PCR reads and lists one entry per CDR3 protein. Of around 470,000 distinct CDR3 sequences listed, around 15% are singletons. The source material was blood. These receptors all stem from a woman in her 30s with Graves' ophthalmopathy. Both conserved end residues are part of each CDR3. A D gene is named only where the DNA matches it firmly. The size field is filled for only some rows; it gives once, few, many or a size class.

many	TRBJ1-1	NA	TRBV20-1	TGCAGTGCTAGTGCCGTCAGGGGGAACACTGAAGCTTTCTTT	CSASAVRGNTEAFF
NA	TRBJ1-2	TRBD1	TRBV3-1	TGTGCCAGCAGCCAAGTCGGGACAGGAACTAACTATGGCTACACCTTC	CASSQVGTGTNYGYTF
NA	TRBJ2-2	NA	TRBV4-1	TGCGCCAGCAGCCAAGAAGGAGGGGGAGGGCAGGGGGTTGGCGGGGAGCTGTTTTTT	CASSQEGGGGQGVGGELFF
few	TRBJ2-5	NA	TRBV4-1	TGCGCCAGCAGCCAAGAGCTAGCCGGAACGTTGAGGACCCAGTACTTC	CASSQELAGTLRTQYF
once	TRBJ1-2	TRBD1	TRBV28	TGTGCCAGCAACCCCCCGGGACAGAACTATGGCTACACCTTC	CASNPPGQNYGYTF
many	TRBJ1-3	NA	TRBV11-2	TGTGCCAGCACCCCGGGGGTCACCTCTGGAAACACCATATATTTT	CASTPGVTSGNTIYF
many	TRBJ1-5	NA	TRBV20-1	TGCAGTGCTAGAGGGTCGGAGCAGCCCCAGCATTTT	CSARGSEQPQHF
many	TRBJ2-5	TRBD1	TRBV20-1	TGCAGTGCTAGGGCCTTTAGGGGACAGCAAGAGACCCAGTACTTC	CSARAFRGQQETQYF
many	TRBJ1-1	NA	TRBV20-1	TGCAGTGCTAGAGATTGGGCCAACACTGAAGCTTTCTTT	CSARDWANTEAFF
NA	TRBJ1-1	NA	TRBV12-3/TRBV12-4	TGTGCCAGCAGTTTTGGGTATGCCGAAGCTTTCTTT	CASSFGYAEAFF
many	TRBJ1-5	TRBD1	TRBV6-1	TGTGCCAGCAGTGACCCCGGGACAGTGATGGGTCAGCCCCAGCATTTT	CASSDPGTVMGQPQHF
NA	TRBJ2-7	NA	TRBV4-1	TGCGCCAGCAGCCAACTCGCTCTCGGGCAGGAGGTGAGCTACGAGCAGTACTTC	CASSQLALGQEVSYEQYF
many	TRBJ1-1	NA	TRBV11-2	TGTGCCAGCAGCTTAGGGGCAGCGGCGAACACTGAAGCTTTCTTT	CASSLGAAANTEAFF
many	TRBJ2-7	TRBD1	TRBV30	TGTGCCTGGAGGACCCAGGGGGCTCAAGCCTACGAGCAGTACTTC	CAWRTQGAQAYEQYF
many	TRBJ2-5	NA	TRBV6-5	TGTGCCAGCAGTTACTGGAGAACCCAAGAGACCCAGTACTTC	CASSYWRTQETQYF
many	TRBJ2-5	TRBD1	TRBV27	TGTGCCAGCAGTTACGCAGGGGGCTCGGAGACCCAGTACTTC	CASSYAGGSETQYF
NA	TRBJ2-5	TRBD2	TRBV20-1	TGCAGTGCTAGAGATCTTGCGACTCGGGACTACCCCCAAGAGACCCAGTACTTC	CSARDLATRDYPQETQYF
many	TRBJ2-2	TRBD1	TRBV6-5	TGTGCCAGCAGTTACTCAGGGGGCGTGAACACCGGGGAGCTGTTTTTT	CASSYSGGVNTGELFF
few	TRBJ2-7	NA	TRBV18	TGTGCCAGCTCACCACCTGGGATCGGGTACGAGCAGTACTTC	CASSPPGIGYEQYF
many	TRBJ1-1	TRBD1	TRBV30	TGTGCCTGGACCGCAGGGGGCACTGAAGCTTTCTTT	CAWTAGGTEAFF
NA	TRBJ1-1	NA	TRBV9	TGTGCCAGCAGCGCGCTCAGGGGAGTGGGGAACACTGAAGCTTTCTTT	CASSALRGVGNTEAFF
many	TRBJ2-5	NA	TRBV7-3	TGTGCCAGCAGCTTAGGCGGGGGCCTCCAAGAGACCCAGTACTTC	CASSLGGGLQETQYF
many	TRBJ2-5	TRBD2	TRBV5-6	TGTGCCAGCATCACGACGGGGGGGTCGCATGAGACCCAGTACTTC	CASITTGGSHETQYF
many	TRBJ1-1	TRBD1	TRBV30	TGTGCCTGGACAGGGGGACAGGGCACTGAAGCTTTCTTT	CAWTGGQGTEAFF
many	TRBJ2-7	NA	TRBV9	TGTGCCAGCAATCAGGGAGGTCTTGCTATAGACGAGCAGTACTTC	CASNQGGLAIDEQYF
NA	TRBJ1-1	NA	TRBV6-1	TGTGCCATCGGGGACCGCCAAGTAGCTTTCTTT	CAIGDRQVAFF
few	TRBJ2-5	NA	TRBV7-2	TGTGCCAGCAGCTTAGGGGGTTGGGGGAGAGAGACCCAGTACTTC	CASSLGGWGRETQYF
many	TRBJ2-5	NA	TRBV11-3	TGTGCCAGCAGCCCCTCGGGTTCCATATCTGAGACCCAGTACTTC	CASSPSGSISETQYF
many	TRBJ1-5	NA	TRBV6-1	TGTGCCAGCAGTGCCCGGGATAGCAATCAGCCCCAGCATTTT	CASSARDSNQPQHF
many	TRBJ2-2	NA	TRBV24-1	TGTGCCACCAGTGATCTACCCGCCAAGAACACCGGGGAGCTGTTTTTT	CATSDLPAKNTGELFF
many	TRBJ2-7	TRBD1	TRBV19	TGTGCCAGTAGGCCTGGGACAGGGGGGTCCTACGAGCAGTACTTC	CASRPGTGGSYEQYF
many	TRBJ2-7	NA	TRBV6-5	TGTGCCAGCAGTTACGGACACCACTACGAGCAGTACTTC	CASSYGHHYEQYF
NA	TRBJ2-4	NA	TRBV30	TGTGCCTGGAGCTGGGATCCGCTAGCCAAAAACATTAAGTACTTC	CAWSWDPLAKNIKYF
NA	TRBJ2-2	NA	TRBV9	TGTGCCAGCAGCGTAGAGGAGGGGATTTACACCGGGGAGCTGTTTTTT	CASSVEEGIYTGELFF
many	TRBJ1-2	NA	TRBV7-9	TGTGCCAGCAGCTTGATCGAGAACTATGGCTACACCTTC	CASSLIENYGYTF
many	TRBJ1-1	NA	TRBV19	TGTGCCACCAGCCAGGGGTTTGGTACTGAAGCTTTCTTT	CATSQGFGTEAFF
many	TRBJ2-7	NA	TRBV27	TGTGCCAGCAGTTCCGGGGGACCCTCCTACGAGCAGTACTTC	CASSSGGPSYEQYF
medium-sized	TRBJ2-7	TRBD1	TRBV6-5	TGTGCCAGCAGTTATCTGGCAGGGGGCTCACACGAGCAGTACTTC	CASSYLAGGSHEQYF